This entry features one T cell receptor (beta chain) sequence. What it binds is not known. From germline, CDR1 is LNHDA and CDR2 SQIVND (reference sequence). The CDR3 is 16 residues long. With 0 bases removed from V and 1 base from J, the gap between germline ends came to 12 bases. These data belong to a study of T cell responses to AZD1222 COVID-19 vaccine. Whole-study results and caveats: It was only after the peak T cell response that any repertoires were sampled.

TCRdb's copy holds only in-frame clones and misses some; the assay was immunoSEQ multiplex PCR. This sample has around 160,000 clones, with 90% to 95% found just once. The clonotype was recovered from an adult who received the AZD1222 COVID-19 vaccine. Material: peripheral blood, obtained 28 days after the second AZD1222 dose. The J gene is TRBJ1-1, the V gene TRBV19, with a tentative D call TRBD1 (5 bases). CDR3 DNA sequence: TGTGCCAGTAGTATAGATCCTATCACAGGGAACACTGAAGCTTTCTTT. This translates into CASSIDPITGNTEAFF. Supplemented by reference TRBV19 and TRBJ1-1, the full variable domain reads DGGITQSPKYLFRKEGQNVTLSCEQNLNHDAMYWYRQDPGQGLRLIYYSQIVNDFQKGDIAEGYSVSREKKESFPLTVTSAQKNPTAFYLCASSIDPITGNTEAFFGQGTRLTVV.